A single sample gave rise to the 15 T cell receptor beta chains below, sequenced in a study of T cells after yellow fever vaccination. TCRdb passed the 5' RACE reads through MiXCR, listing each CDR3 protein once. The sample lists 450,000 to 600,000 distinct CDR3 sequences; about 15% were seen once. Here the sequenced sample was PBMCs, taken about 5 days after the first yellow fever vaccination. Source of these receptors: a man between 18 and 35 years old who received the YFV17D yellow fever vaccine.

V gene TRBV6-2 or TRBV6-3 combines with J gene TRBJ1-1; 7 bases match TRBD1. The germline CDR1 and CDR2 sequences are MNHEY and SVGEGT. After removal of 5 bases from V and 0 bases from J, the junction contained 3 bases not matched to a gene. The CDR3 is made up of 14 amino acids. CDR3 sequence: CASSQQGMNTEAFF. In DNA form, the CDR3 reads TGTGCCAGCAGTCAACAGGGGATGAACACTGAAGCTTTCTTT.

The chain joins TRBV2 to TRBJ2-2, with no clear D. The germline V gene has CDR1 SNHLY and CDR2 FYNNEI. The V end was cut by 3 bases, the J end by 6 bases, with 11 bases between. The CDR3 totals 14 residues. CDR3 DNA sequence: TGTGCCAGCAGTGACGGGTCTTTGTCCGGGGAGCTGTTTTTT. Its protein is CASSDGSLSGELFF.

This clonotype came up many times. The chain employs TRBV5-4 and TRBJ1-2; D might be TRBD1 (6 bases). The CDR3 covers 11 residues. Germline CDR1 and CDR2: SGHNT and YYREEE (reference sequence). Trimming pared 4 bases from V and 11 bases from J, leaving 12 bases between. The CDR3 loop reads CASSLTGIYTF. In DNA form, the CDR3 reads TGTGCCAGCAGCCTAACAGGGATTTACACCTTC.

This clonotype showed up just a few times. The V call is TRBV5-1, the J call TRBJ2-3; D is undetermined. V shed 5 bases and J shed 6 bases, with 13 bases lying between them. The CDR3 consists of 13 residues. Germline loops: CDR1 SGHRS, CDR2 YFSETQ. The CDR3 loop is CASSAGPDDTQYF. The CDR3 DNA sequence: TGCGCCAGCAGTGCCGGTCCAGACGATACGCAGTATTTT.

The chain joins TRBV4-2 to TRBJ1-6; the D gene is possibly TRBD1 (6 bases). Germline V gene data show CDR1 as LGHNA and CDR2 as YNFKEQ. The V end was cut by 5 bases, the J end by 10 bases, with 21 bases between. The CDR3 consists of 16 residues. The DNA for the CDR3 is TGTGCCAGCAGCAAAGTCGGCCAGGGGTTGTACTCACCCCTCCACTTT. This codes for CASSKVGQGLYSPLHF.

The chain uses TRBV6-5 and TRBJ1-4; 10 bases fit TRBD1. The CDR3 totals 16 residues. V shed 2 bases and J 8 bases; nucleotides not matched to a gene: 8. Germline CDR1 reads MNHEY; CDR2 reads SVGAGI. CDR3 protein: CASSYLGPGQGEKLFF. In nucleotides, the CDR3 is TGTGCCAGCAGTTACCTAGGGCCGGGACAGGGGGAAAAACTGTTTTTT.

The rearrangement joins TRBV7-9 to TRBJ2-7, with D uncertain. Trimming took 1 base from V and 2 from J, leaving 18 bases between them. CDR1 and CDR2 (germline): SEHNR, FQNEAQ (reference sequence). This CDR3 has 17 residues. The CDR3 here is CASSLESAGRYTYEQYF. The DNA for the CDR3 is TGTGCCAGCAGCTTAGAGTCGGCCGGACGGTATACCTACGAGCAGTACTTC.

The chain is built from TRBV20-1 and TRBJ1-5; D perhaps matches TRBD1 (5 bases). CDR3 length: 13 amino acids. Looked up from germline, CDR1 is DFQATT and CDR2 is SNEGSKA (reference sequence). V was trimmed by 3 bases and J by 3 bases, leaving 9 bases between them. The CDR3 nucleotides read TGCAGTGCTAGTAGGGACTTCAATCAGCCCCAGCATTTT. Protein: CSASRDFNQPQHF.

This chain joins TRBV4-1 and TRBJ2-3; D is possibly TRBD1 (5 bases). CDR1 and CDR2 from the germline V gene are MGHRA and YSYEKL. Trimming shortened V by 5 bases and J by 6 bases, and 9 bases separated the two germline ends. This CDR3 is built from 12 residues. The CDR3 nucleotides are TGCGCCAGCAGCTCCAGGGATGATACGCAGTATTTT. This gives the protein CASSSRDDTQYF.

CDR3 bases: TGTGCCAGCAGCGAAGTCGGTCTTGGGGGCTACACCTTC. It translates to CASSEVGLGGYTF. The chain joins TRBV7-3 to TRBJ1-2, with D uncertain. Germline lookup yields CDR1 SGHTA and CDR2 FQGTGA. V was pared by 5 bases and J by 8 bases, with 15 bases between. The CDR3 is 13 amino acids.

Ten or more counts support this clonotype. The chain carries TRBV5-1 and TRBJ2-3; perhaps D is TRBD1 or TRBD2 (5 bases each). The germline gives CDR1 SGHRS, CDR2 YFSETQ. This CDR3 has 16 residues. V was pared by 0 bases and J by 4 bases, with 15 bases between. The CDR3 spells CASSLGGMLLPDTQYF. CDR3 nucleotide sequence: TGCGCCAGCAGCTTGGGGGGGATGCTACTGCCAGATACGCAGTATTTT.

This clonotype was seen a handful of times. The chain carries TRBV15 and TRBJ1-1; TRBD1 matches 8 bases. Germline V gene data show CDR1 as LNHNV and CDR2 as YYDKDF (reference sequence). The junction had 13 bases not matched to a gene; V was cut back by 5 bases and J by 5 bases. The CDR3 sequence is 16 residues long. The CDR3 DNA follows: TGTGCCACCAGCGGGGGACAGGTTCTCAAAGGGACTGAAGCTTTCTTT. Protein sequence: CATSGGQVLKGTEAFF.

This clonotype turned up a few times. The chain has TRBV9 and TRBJ2-3, with D maybe TRBD2 (5 bases). CDR3 size: 18 residues. V lost 5 bases and J lost 0, with 22 bases in between. Germline assignment: CDR1 SGDLS and CDR2 YYNGEE. This CDR3 is CASSDKTSRTSSTDTQYF. In DNA, the CDR3 is TGTGCCAGCAGTGATAAAACGTCACGGACTTCGAGCACAGATACGCAGTATTTT.

This clonotype was counted only a few times. This chain links TRBV12-3 or TRBV12-4 with TRBJ1-2; a weak D match, TRBD1 (6 bases). The CDR3 is made up of 13 amino acids. Trimming left V 5 bases short and J 6 bases short, with 13 bases between. For the CDR3, the DNA is TGTGCCAGCAGTCCCAGGGGTGTGGATGGCTACACCTTC. It translates to CASSPRGVDGYTF.

This chain connects TRBV29-1 to TRBJ2-2; 9 bases align to TRBD1. Unmatched junction bases numbered 12, after V lost 4 bases and J lost 6 bases. The CDR3 has 16 amino acids. The germline V gene has CDR1 SQVTM and CDR2 ANQGSEA. DNA for the CDR3: TGCAGCGTTGGCCTCTCAGGGACAGGGAGTGCCGGGGAGCTGTTTTTT. Its protein product is CSVGLSGTGSAGELFF.